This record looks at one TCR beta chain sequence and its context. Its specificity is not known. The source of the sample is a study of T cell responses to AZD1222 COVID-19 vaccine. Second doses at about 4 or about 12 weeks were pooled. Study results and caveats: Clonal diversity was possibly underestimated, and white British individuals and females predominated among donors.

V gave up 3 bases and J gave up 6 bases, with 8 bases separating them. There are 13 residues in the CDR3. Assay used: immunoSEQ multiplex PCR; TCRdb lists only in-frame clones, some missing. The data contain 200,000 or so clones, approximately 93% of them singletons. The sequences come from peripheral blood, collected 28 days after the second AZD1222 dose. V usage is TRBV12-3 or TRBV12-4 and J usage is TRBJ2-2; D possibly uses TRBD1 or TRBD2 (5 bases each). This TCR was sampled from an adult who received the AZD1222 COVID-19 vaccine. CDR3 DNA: TGTGCCAGCAGTTTTTTGGGGGCCGGGGAGCTGTTTTTT. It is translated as CASSFLGAGELFF.